This T cell receptor (beta chain) was found in a study of tumor-infiltrating lymphocytes in localized non-small cell lung cancer. Clones were read by immunoSEQ multiplex PCR, and TCRdb kept only the in-frame ones, dropping some. The data show over 10,000 clones, with 70% to 90% seen just once and roughly 3.7% held by the top ten. Broader study findings: Available tissue quantity limited TCR sequencing to a patient subset.

As for this clone: What it binds is unknown.

The sample was uninvolved lung tissue not adjacent to the tumor. This receptor was obtained from a human donor with non-small cell lung cancer.

This CDR3 is CASSQVEGQGNYGYTF. The CDR3 DNA follows: TGTGCCAGCAGCCAAGTGGAGGGACAGGGAAACTATGGCTACACCTTC. V is TRBV14 and J is TRBJ1-2; the match to TRBD1 covers 9 bases. V shed 1 base and J 2 bases; nucleotides not matched to a gene: 5. This CDR3 is built from 16 residues. Germline V gene sequence: CDR1 SGHDN, CDR2 FVKESK.